These 23 T cell receptor beta chains share one sample of origin, sequenced in a study of T cells in Graves' hyperthyroidism and ophthalmopathy. Regions amplified from RNA transcripts were the TCR beta CDR3 regions. TCR CDR3 underwent first-round RT-PCR with the HTBI primer set. TCRdb reprocessed the multiplex PCR reads with MiXCR, giving one entry per CDR3 protein. The data show approximately 28,000 distinct CDR3 sequences, around 40% seen once. The material sequenced was blood. The receptors derive from a woman in her 30s with Graves' hyperthyroidism.

This clonotype was observed a handful of times. The chain combines TRBV24-1 with TRBJ2-7; tentative D call: TRBD1 (5 bases). Between the trimmed V and J ends, which lost 3 bases and 5 bases, there was a span of 13 bases. Germline CDR1 KGHDR, CDR2 SFDVKD. The CDR3 has 14 residues. The CDR3 protein is CATSDATDAHEQYF. CDR3 coding DNA: TGTGCCACCAGTGATGCGACAGATGCCCACGAGCAGTACTTC.

This clonotype was picked up many times. An end of the junction differs from the germline gene, which may be a read error. This chain links TRBV5-1 with TRBJ2-1, with D uncertain. The CDR3 covers 14 residues. Germline V gene data show CDR1 as SGHRS and CDR2 as YFSETQ. The CDR3 DNA is TGCGCCAGCAGCTTGGCAAGCTCCTACAATGAGCAGCTCTTC. Protein: CASSLASSYNEQLF.

The rearrangement links TRBV19 to TRBJ1-4; TRBD1 aligns across 10 bases. The germline V gene encodes CDR1 LNHDA and CDR2 SQIVND (reference sequence). The CDR3 contains 16 residues. V dropped 9 bases and J dropped 4; count of bases not matched to a gene: 11. The DNA for the CDR3 is TGTGCCAGCAACCCGGGACAGGGGACCAATAATGAAAAACTGTTTTTT. Amino acid sequence: CASNPGQGTNNEKLFF.

This clonotype came up many times. This chain joins TRBV5-1 and TRBJ1-1; 9 nucleotides match TRBD1. Per the germline V gene, CDR1 is SGHRS and CDR2 is YFSETQ. The trim removed 3 bases at V and 4 bases at J, leaving 7 bases unmatched. The CDR3 contains 15 residues. This CDR3 is CASSSGQGGVTEAFF. DNA of the CDR3: TGCGCCAGCAGCTCGGGACAGGGAGGGGTCACTGAAGCTTTCTTT.

This sequence joins TRBV5-1 and TRBJ2-3, with D maybe TRBD2 (6 bases). CDR3 size: 14 residues. V was trimmed by 4 bases and J by 2 bases, leaving 11 bases between them. Germline CDR1 and CDR2: SGHRS and YFSETQ. Here the CDR3 DNA reads TGCGCCAGCAGCCTGGGACTGTACACAGATACGCAGTATTTT. This translates into CASSLGLYTDTQYF.

The chain combines TRBV20-1 with TRBJ2-5; 15 bases map to TRBD2. This CDR3 spans 15 amino acids. Germline assignment: CDR1 DFQATT and CDR2 SNEGSKA (reference sequence). Trimming removed 5 bases from V and 5 bases from J; junction bases left unmatched: 6. The CDR3 DNA follows: TGCAGTGCTCAAGGACTAGCGGGAGGGGGCGAGACCCAGTACTTC. Encoded protein: CSAQGLAGGGETQYF.

The J gene is TRBJ2-1, the V gene TRBV15, with TRBD2 matching over 9 bases. The CDR3 has 15 residues. Trimming removed 1 base from V and 4 bases from J; junction bases left unmatched: 2. Germline loops: CDR1 LNHNV, CDR2 YYDKDF (reference sequence). The CDR3 bases are TGTGCCACCAGCAGAGCTAGCGGGGCTTACAATGAGCAGTTCTTC. Protein: CATSRASGAYNEQFF.

This chain joins TRBV28 and TRBJ1-1; no clear D gene. The CDR3 has 21 residues. The V end lost 3 bases, the J end lost 3 bases, and 32 bases lay between the germline ends. Germline V gives CDR1 MDHEN, CDR2 SYDVKM. Here the CDR3 reads CASSFDSLGVKSQVSDTEAFF. The CDR3, as DNA: TGTGCCAGCAGTTTCGATTCCTTGGGAGTCAAATCTCAGGTCTCTGACACTGAAGCTTTCTTT.

By sample share, this clonotype is medium-sized. The DNA for the CDR3 is TGTGCCAGCAGCGTCGATGCCGGGGAGCTGTTTTTT. It codes for CASSVDAGELFF. The chain carries TRBV9 and TRBJ2-2; D not resolved. CDR1 and CDR2 from the germline V gene are SGDLS and YYNGEE. The V end was cut by 2 bases, the J end by 6 bases, with 5 bases between. This CDR3 has 12 residues.

The chain links TRBV11-3 to TRBJ1-1; no reliable D call. From germline, CDR1 is SGHNT and CDR2 YENEEA. V was cut by 1 base and J by 1 base, with 7 bases left in between. This CDR3 contains 14 residues. CDR3 sequence (DNA): TGTGCCAGCAGCTTAGTCGGCCCGAACACTGAAGCTTTCTTT. This translates into CASSLVGPNTEAFF.

In regard to this clonotype: This may stem from a read error, because a much larger clone lies one nucleotide away. This chain links TRBV12-3 or TRBV12-4 with TRBJ1-1, with D tentatively TRBD1 (6 bases). This CDR3 is built from 15 residues. V lost 5 bases to trimming and J lost 9 bases, with 22 bases between them. The CDR3 region is CASSDPLGGGTKAFF. The CDR3 region has the DNA TGTGCCAGCAGTGACCCCTTGGGGGGCGGGACTAAAGCTTTCTTT.

This clonotype has ten or more counts. A read error may explain this, as a much larger clone is one base away. V usage is TRBV12-3 or TRBV12-4 and J usage is TRBJ2-7; D remains ambiguous. The CDR3 runs 12 residues. The CDR3 region has the DNA TGTGCCAGCAGGTTAGTAACCTACGAGCAGTACTTC. Its translation: CASRLVTYEQYF.

This clonotype was recorded at least ten times. V is TRBV20-1 and J is TRBJ2-5; possibly TRBD1 for D (6 bases). CDR3 length equals 15 residues. Per the germline V gene, CDR1 is DFQATT and CDR2 is SNEGSKA (reference sequence). Trimming left V 0 bases short and J 4 bases short, with 15 bases between. CDR3 in amino acids: CSARDATGLSETQYF. The CDR3 DNA is TGCAGTGCTAGAGATGCTACAGGGTTATCAGAGACCCAGTACTTC.

This clonotype is labeled medium-sized. The V call is TRBV20-1, the J call TRBJ2-1, with 7 bases that match TRBD2. After removal of 6 bases from V and 15 bases from J, the junction contained 11 bases not matched to a gene. The CDR3 totals 11 residues. Germline V gene lookup returns CDR1 DFQATT and CDR2 SNEGSKA (reference sequence). For the CDR3, the DNA is TGCAGTGCGGCCGGACTAGATTGGTGGTTCTTC. It is translated as CSAAGLDWWFF.

This chain links TRBV2 with TRBJ1-2; 9 positions agree with TRBD1. Unmatched junction bases numbered 6, after V lost 6 bases and J lost 4 bases. From germline, CDR1 is SNHLY and CDR2 FYNNEI. The length of the CDR3 is 14 residues. Here the CDR3 DNA reads TGTGCCAGCAGCGAACAGGGGGCGAGCTATGGCTACACCTTC. It is translated as CASSEQGASYGYTF.

In this sample, this clonotype turned up many times. The CDR3 DNA sequence: TGTGCCAGCAGTTCGGGACTAGCGGGAAGTGGTGAGCAGTTCTTC. It encodes CASSSGLAGSGEQFF. This rearrangement joins TRBV12-3 or TRBV12-4 to TRBJ2-1, with 13 bases aligning to TRBD2. The CDR3 sequence is 15 residues long. V lost 4 bases, J lost 9 bases, and 6 bases stayed unmatched.

In this sample, this clonotype turned up many times. CDR3 in amino acids: CASSLWASGPNEQFF. The CDR3 region has the DNA TGCGCCAGCAGCTTGTGGGCTAGCGGGCCCAATGAGCAGTTCTTC. The chain employs TRBV5-1 and TRBJ2-1, with TRBD2 identical over 8 bases. CDR1 and CDR2 from the germline V gene are SGHRS and YFSETQ. The CDR3 extends over 15 amino acids. Losses at the gene ends were 1 base for V and 6 bases for J; bases not matched to a gene: 6.

This clonotype has ten or more counts. The chain employs TRBV28 and TRBJ1-2; D is uncertain. V dropped 5 bases and J dropped 4 bases, with 8 bases sitting between them. CDR1 and CDR2 (germline): MDHEN, SYDVKM. The CDR3 contains 12 residues. CDR3: CASSEQSYGYTF. CDR3 nucleotide sequence: TGTGCCAGCAGTGAACAGTCCTATGGCTACACCTTC.

Points on this clonotype: At one boundary the junction diverges from the germline segment, which might be a read error. V usage is TRBV11-3 and J usage is TRBJ2-2; 7 bases line up with TRBD1. Germline loops: CDR1 SGHNT, CDR2 YENEEA. CDR3 length equals 13 residues. The CDR3: CGSSLVGGRELFF. As DNA, the CDR3 is TGTGGCAGCAGCTTAGTAGGGGGCAGGGAGCTGTTTTTT.

In its sample, this clonotype ranks as medium-sized. This sequence joins TRBV24-1 and TRBJ1-5; unclear D gene. The CDR3 is made up of 16 amino acids. Trimming took 2 bases from V and 2 from J, leaving 12 bases between them. CDR1 and CDR2 (germline): KGHDR, SFDVKD. CDR3 region: CATSDSGFGGNQPQHF. The CDR3 DNA is TGTGCCACCAGTGATTCGGGTTTTGGGGGCAATCAGCCCCAGCATTTT.

This clonotype counts as medium-sized. V gene TRBV24-1 combines with J gene TRBJ2-7; tentative D call: TRBD1 (5 bases). In germline, CDR1 is KGHDR, CDR2 SFDVKD. The CDR3 runs to 14 residues. The V and J ends lost 2 bases and 6 bases respectively, with 13 bases between them. For the CDR3, the DNA is TGTGCCACCAGTGATTCGCAGGGTCCTAGCGAGCAGTACTTC. Protein: CATSDSQGPSEQYF.

This clonotype was counted ten times or more. The V call is TRBV12-3 or TRBV12-4, the J call TRBJ2-1; D uncertain. V was trimmed by 5 bases and J by 0 bases, leaving 11 bases between them. The length of the CDR3 is 15 residues. CDR3 DNA: TGTGCCAGCAGTGTGGCCGACACCTCCTACAATGAGCAGTTCTTC. Translation gives CASSVADTSYNEQFF.

This clonotype was observed a few times. A much bigger clone sits one base away, suggesting this may be a read error. The chain recombines TRBV5-4 with TRBJ2-5; D might be TRBD1 (6 bases). Germline V CDR1 and CDR2: SGHNT, YYREEE (reference sequence). This CDR3 spans 16 amino acids. DNA of the CDR3: TGTGCCGGCAGCCCTCAAGTTCGGGACAACCAAGAGACCCAGTACTTC. Its protein product is CAGSPQVRDNQETQYF. The variable domain in full, completed from reference TRBV5-4 and TRBJ2-5, reads ETGVTQSPTHLIKTRGQQVTLRCSSQSGHNTVSWYQQALGQGPQFIFQYYREEENGRGNFPPRFSGLQFPNYSSELNVNALELDDSALYLCAGSPQVRDNQETQYFGPGTRLLVL.